This T cell receptor (beta chain) was sequenced during a study of blood T cells in healthy people across ages. PCR was performed a second time for about 6 to 12 cycles using a sample-barcoded 5' primer and a J-beta primer mix. TCRdb recomputed calls from the 5' RACE reads with MiXCR, one row per CDR3 protein. The table shows around 990,000 distinct CDR3 sequences, with around 25% occurring only once. Overall study findings and caveats: Age brought a roughly linear fall in TCR beta diversity measured per million T cells.

V was cut by 1 base and J by 5 bases, with 8 bases left in between. CDR3 length: 13 residues. Germline CDR1 is MGHDK and CDR2 is SYGVNS. Concerning this clonotype itself: The antigen remains undetermined.

In addition, the sample was reused for a study of T cells of mothers and their children. That paper adds: No clone of persistent microchimeric T cells was detected.

Material for sequencing was blood. The rearrangement links TRBV25-1 to TRBJ1-1; D is uncertain. This TCR was sampled from a girl aged 2 to 10 in good health. DNA for the CDR3: TGTGCCAGCAGTGAATTTGTCTATACTGAAGCTTTCTTT. Amino acid sequence: CASSEFVYTEAFF.